This T cell receptor beta chain is from a study of shared clonotypes between healthy human individuals. CDR1 and CDR2 from the germline V gene are SGDLS and YYNGEE. The CDR3 runs 16 residues. The ends were cut back, 0 bases at V and 5 bases at J, with 17 bases in the middle. Only CD45RO-negative cells positively selected for CCR7 counted as naive CD8 cells, so terminally differentiated effector memory CD45RA+ cells were excluded. Profiled with immunoSEQ multiplex PCR; TCRdb holds only in-frame clones, not every one. The repertoire includes around 2,000,000 clones, around 96% of them detected once, and roughly 1% sits in the top ten.

The chain recombines TRBV9 with TRBJ1-2, with a possible D match to TRBD1 (5 bases). The receptor comes from a man aged 18 to 29 in good health. Sample: naive CD8+ T cells sorted from blood. As DNA, the CDR3 is TGTGCCAGCAGCGTAGCTCCCGGTCAGGGCTCGTATGGCTACACCTTC. Protein sequence: CASSVAPGQGSYGYTF.